This T cell receptor (beta chain) was recovered during a study of shared clonotypes between healthy human individuals. Points from the study as a whole: Sequencing depth was expected to influence donor clonotype sharing.

From germline, CDR1 is SQVTM and CDR2 ANQGSEA. The CDR3 is 14 amino acids. The trim removed 4 bases at V and 1 base at J, leaving 1 base unmatched. Notes on this clone: Its target is not known. This sample includes further DNA sequences coding for the same CDR3.

Assay: immunoSEQ multiplex PCR; the TCRdb copy retains only in-frame clones and omits some. The top ten hold approximately 0.13% of the sample, which has around 2.3 million clones, approximately 95% seen once. This receptor was taken from a man between 18 and 29 years old in good health. This rearrangement joins TRBV29-1 to TRBJ2-3; 11 bases are shared with TRBD2. The sequenced material came from naive CD4+ T cells sorted from blood. Subset described: CD45RA+ positively selected. The CDR3: CSVGTSGRTDTQYF. The CDR3, as DNA: TGCAGCGTTGGGACTAGCGGGCGCACAGATACGCAGTATTTT.